The clone carrying this T cell receptor beta chain appeared many times. Its antigen remains unknown. What was amplified from RNA transcripts were TCR beta CDR3 regions. An initial round of RT-PCR targeting the TCR CDR3 relied on the HTBI primer set. TCRdb analysed the multiplex PCR reads with MiXCR anew, one entry per CDR3 protein. The sample yields 380,000 or so distinct CDR3 sequences, roughly 14% seen once. The germline gives CDR1 GTSNPN, CDR2 SVGIG (reference sequence). V dropped 2 bases and J dropped 8; count of bases not matched to a gene: 4. CDR3 length equals 14 residues. This record belongs to a study of T cells in Graves' hyperthyroidism and ophthalmopathy. The wider study: Pretreatment peripheral blood was obtained at initial diagnosis.

Hyperthyroidism, newly diagnosed and lasting under 2 months, affected patients aged 18 to 65. Study outcomes and limitations: Among thyroid clonotypes expanded above 0.001, most also appeared in blood.

The sequenced material came from blood. The sequence derives from a young man with Graves' hyperthyroidism that later progressed to Graves' ophthalmopathy. The V call is TRBV30, the J call TRBJ2-1; 12 bases map to TRBD2. The CDR3 DNA sequence: TGTGCCTGGAGTCTGCTAGCGGGGGGGGATGAGCAGTTCTTC. Translation: CAWSLLAGGDEQFF.